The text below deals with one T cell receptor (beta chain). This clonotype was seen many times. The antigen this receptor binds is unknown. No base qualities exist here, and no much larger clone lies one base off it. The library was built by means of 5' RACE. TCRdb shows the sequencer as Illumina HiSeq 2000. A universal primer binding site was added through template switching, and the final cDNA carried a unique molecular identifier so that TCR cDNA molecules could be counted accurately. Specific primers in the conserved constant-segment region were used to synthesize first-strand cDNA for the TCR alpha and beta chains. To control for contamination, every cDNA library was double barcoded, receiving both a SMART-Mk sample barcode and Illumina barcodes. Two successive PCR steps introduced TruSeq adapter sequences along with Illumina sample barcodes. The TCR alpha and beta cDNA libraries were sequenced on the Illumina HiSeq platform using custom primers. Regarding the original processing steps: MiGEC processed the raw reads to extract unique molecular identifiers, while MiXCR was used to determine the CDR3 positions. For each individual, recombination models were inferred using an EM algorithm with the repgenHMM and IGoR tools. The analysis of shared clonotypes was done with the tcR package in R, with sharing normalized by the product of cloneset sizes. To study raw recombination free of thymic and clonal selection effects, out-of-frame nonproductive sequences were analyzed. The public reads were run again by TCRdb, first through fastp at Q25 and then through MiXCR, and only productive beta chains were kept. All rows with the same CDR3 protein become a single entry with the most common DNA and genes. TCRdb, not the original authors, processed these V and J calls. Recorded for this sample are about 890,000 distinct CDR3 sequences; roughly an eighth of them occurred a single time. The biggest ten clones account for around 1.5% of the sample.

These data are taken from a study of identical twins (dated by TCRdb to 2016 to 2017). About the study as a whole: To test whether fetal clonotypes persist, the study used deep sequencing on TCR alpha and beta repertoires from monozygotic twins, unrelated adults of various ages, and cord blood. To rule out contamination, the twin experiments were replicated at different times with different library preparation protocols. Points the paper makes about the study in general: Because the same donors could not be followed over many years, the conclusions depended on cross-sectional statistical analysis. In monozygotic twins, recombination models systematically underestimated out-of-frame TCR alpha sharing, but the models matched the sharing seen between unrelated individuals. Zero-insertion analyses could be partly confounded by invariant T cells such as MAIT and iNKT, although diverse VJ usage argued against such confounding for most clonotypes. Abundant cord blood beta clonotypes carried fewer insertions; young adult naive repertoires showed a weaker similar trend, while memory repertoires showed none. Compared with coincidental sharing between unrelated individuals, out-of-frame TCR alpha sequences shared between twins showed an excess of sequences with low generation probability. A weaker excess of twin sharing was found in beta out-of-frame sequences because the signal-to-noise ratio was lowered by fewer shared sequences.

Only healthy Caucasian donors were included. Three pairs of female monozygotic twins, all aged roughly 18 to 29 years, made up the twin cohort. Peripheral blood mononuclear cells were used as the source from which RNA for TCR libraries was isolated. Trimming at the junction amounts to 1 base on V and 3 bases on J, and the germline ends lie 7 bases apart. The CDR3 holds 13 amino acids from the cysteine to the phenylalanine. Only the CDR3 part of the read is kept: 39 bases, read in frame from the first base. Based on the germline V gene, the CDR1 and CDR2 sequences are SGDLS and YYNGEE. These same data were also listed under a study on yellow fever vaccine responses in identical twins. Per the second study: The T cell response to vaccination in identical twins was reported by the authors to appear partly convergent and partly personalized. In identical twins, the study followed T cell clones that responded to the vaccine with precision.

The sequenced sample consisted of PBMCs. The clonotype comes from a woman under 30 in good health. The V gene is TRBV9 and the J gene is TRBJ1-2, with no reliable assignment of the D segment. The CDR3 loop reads CASSVSIDYGYTF. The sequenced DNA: TGTGCCAGCAGCGTAAGCATTGACTATGGCTACACCTTC.